This TCR beta chain is from a study of T cell changes during pregnancy in multiple sclerosis. A note on this clone: Mismatch with germline at one junction end may stem from a read error.

The method was immunoSEQ multiplex PCR; TCRdb's version includes in-frame clones alone and lacks a portion of them. Among more than 40,000 clones listed, roughly 92% were seen once. Per germline, CDR1 MGHDK and CDR2 SYGVNS. CDR3 size: 12 residues. The starting material was CD4+ T cells from peripheral blood mononuclear cells, obtained in the second trimester of pregnancy. This TCR was sampled from a female donor with multiple sclerosis, enrolled in a pregnancy study. J is TRBJ1-2 and V is TRBV25-1; 7 nucleotides line up with TRBD1. The CDR3 loop is CASKGAIEGPFF. CDR3 nucleotides: TGTGCCAGCAAGGGGGCGATCGAAGGGCCCTTCTTC.